Listed below are T cell receptor beta chains from one sample, sequenced in a study of blood T cell repertoires in COVID-19. Sequencing was performed with immunoSEQ multiplex PCR; in TCRdb, only in-frame clones are kept and a portion is missing. The sample gives approximately 310,000 clones, approximately 85% of which show up once; roughly 2% is in the top ten. Sequencing input: PBMCs or T cells enriched from blood (not recorded which). The receptor set was obtained from a man younger than 40 who had recovered from COVID-19. Each CDR3 is given with its conserved first and last residue. D genes are given only for firm matches. Size values are once, few and many counts, or a class for expanded clones, and some rows have none.

J: TRBJ2-5
size: NA
length: 14
D: TRBD1
V: TRBV5-1
CDR3: CASSFPTGPETQYF
DNA: TGCGCCAGCAGCTTCCCGACAGGGCCAGAGACCCAGTACTTC

J: TRBJ2-7
size: few
length: 12
D: TRBD2
V: TRBV7-2
CDR3: CASSPAGDEQYF
DNA: TGTGCCAGCAGCCCTGCGGGGGACGAGCAGTACTTC

J: TRBJ1-5
size: NA
length: 16
D: NA
V: TRBV5-5
CDR3: CASSFYPLVSNQPQHF
DNA: TGTGCCAGCAGCTTTTACCCATTAGTTAGCAATCAGCCCCAGCATTTT

J: TRBJ2-3
size: many
length: 18
D: NA
V: TRBV4-2
CDR3: CASSYALGGGDSTDTQYF
DNA: TGTGCCAGCAGCTACGCATTAGGGGGGGGAGACAGCACAGATACGCAGTATTTT

J: TRBJ1-1
size: NA
length: 13
D: NA
V: TRBV19
CDR3: CASSQGRATEAFF
DNA: TGTGCCAGTAGTCAAGGCAGGGCAACTGAAGCTTTCTTT

J: TRBJ1-5
size: NA
length: 15
D: NA
V: TRBV4-1
CDR3: CASSQGAGFGQPQHF
DNA: TGCGCCAGCAGCCAAGGCGCCGGGTTCGGGCAGCCCCAGCATTTT

J: TRBJ2-7
size: NA
length: 13
D: TRBD1
V: TRBV10-2
CDR3: CASTGQGQSEQYF
DNA: TGCGCCAGCACCGGACAGGGTCAAAGCGAGCAGTACTTC

J: TRBJ1-5
size: NA
length: 15
D: TRBD1
V: TRBV6-2/TRBV6-3
CDR3: CASSGTGGRNQPQHF
DNA: TGTGCCAGCAGCGGGACAGGGGGCCGCAATCAGCCCCAGCATTTT

J: TRBJ2-1
size: NA
length: 14
D: NA
V: TRBV7-2
CDR3: CASLRQSSYNEQFF
DNA: TGTGCCAGCCTCCGACAGAGCTCCTACAATGAGCAGTTCTTC

J: TRBJ2-2
size: NA
length: 16
D: NA
V: TRBV5-5
CDR3: CASSLGVYGGTGELFF
DNA: TGTGCCAGCAGCTTGGGGGTGTACGGGGGAACCGGGGAGCTGTTTTTT

J: TRBJ1-2
size: NA
length: 13
D: NA
V: TRBV6-2/TRBV6-3
CDR3: CASSYSFRSGYTF
DNA: TGTGCCAGCAGTTATAGTTTCCGTTCGGGCTACACCTTC

J: TRBJ1-5
size: once
length: 14
D: NA
V: TRBV2
CDR3: CASRGRGNNQPQHF
DNA: TGTGCCAGCAGGGGGCGCGGGAACAATCAGCCCCAGCATTTT

J: TRBJ1-6
size: NA
length: 15
D: TRBD1
V: TRBV5-6
CDR3: CASSLGGQYNSPLHF
DNA: TGTGCCAGCAGCTTGGGGGGACAGTATAATTCACCCCTCCACTTT

J: TRBJ1-1
size: NA
length: 13
D: NA
V: TRBV14
CDR3: CASSLAEGSEAFF
DNA: TGTGCCAGCAGCCTCGCGGAGGGGTCTGAAGCTTTCTTT

J: TRBJ2-7
size: NA
length: 12
D: NA
V: TRBV5-1
CDR3: CASKETGLEQYF
DNA: TGCGCCAGCAAAGAAACAGGGCTCGAGCAGTACTTC

J: TRBJ1-2
size: NA
length: 16
D: TRBD1
V: TRBV5-1
CDR3: CASSLLLQGGNYGYTF
DNA: TGCGCCAGCAGCTTACTGCTACAGGGGGGGAACTATGGCTACACCTTC

J: TRBJ2-1
size: NA
length: 12
D: NA
V: TRBV21-1
CDR3: CASSKSEGEQFF
DNA: TGTGCCAGCAGCAAAAGCGAGGGTGAGCAGTTCTTC

J: TRBJ1-2
size: NA
length: 15
D: TRBD1
V: TRBV16
CDR3: CASSRSTGGSNGYTF
DNA: TGTGCCAGCAGCCGGTCGACAGGGGGATCAAATGGCTACACCTTC

J: TRBJ1-3
size: few
length: 15
D: NA
V: TRBV24-1
CDR3: CATSDATGGGNTIYF
DNA: TGTGCCACCAGTGACGCCACCGGGGGGGGAAACACCATATATTTT

J: TRBJ1-4
size: NA
length: 15
D: TRBD1
V: TRBV5-1
CDR3: CASSLAGSGGEKLFF
DNA: TGCGCCAGCAGCTTGGCGGGGTCAGGGGGTGAAAAACTGTTTTTT

J: TRBJ2-5
size: NA
length: 16
D: TRBD1
V: TRBV6-7
CDR3: CASSSPRQGQGETQYF
DNA: TGTGCCAGCAGTTCCCCCCGACAGGGCCAAGGGGAGACCCAGTACTTC

J: TRBJ2-2
size: NA
length: 15
D: NA
V: TRBV9
CDR3: CASSVGGSNTGELFF
DNA: TGTGCCAGCAGCGTTGGCGGATCGAACACCGGGGAGCTGTTTTTT

J: TRBJ2-5
size: NA
length: 15
D: TRBD2
V: TRBV7-2
CDR3: CASSLAGGYSETQYF
DNA: TGTGCCAGCAGCTTAGCGGGGGGGTACTCAGAGACCCAGTACTTC

J: TRBJ1-5
size: NA
length: 15
D: NA
V: TRBV24-1
CDR3: CATSDKDTSNQPQHF
DNA: TGTGCCACCAGTGATAAGGACACCAGCAATCAGCCCCAGCATTTT

J: TRBJ2-7
size: NA
length: 15
D: TRBD1
V: TRBV4-1
CDR3: CASAPGTGTNYEQYF
DNA: TGCGCCAGCGCCCCCGGGACAGGGACAAACTACGAGCAGTACTTC

J: TRBJ2-3
size: NA
length: 16
D: NA
V: TRBV4-2
CDR3: CASSQVSASGTDTQYF
DNA: TGTGCCAGCAGCCAAGTGAGCGCTAGCGGCACAGATACGCAGTATTTT

J: TRBJ2-3
size: few
length: 15
D: TRBD2
V: TRBV20-1
CDR3: CSASGLAGPTDTQYF
DNA: TGCAGTGCTAGTGGCCTAGCGGGTCCCACAGATACGCAGTATTTT

J: TRBJ2-1
size: NA
length: 15
D: TRBD2
V: TRBV6-5
CDR3: CASSYRRGNHNEQFF
DNA: TGTGCCAGCAGTTACCGGCGGGGGAATCACAATGAGCAGTTCTTC

J: TRBJ1-2
size: once
length: 12
D: TRBD1
V: TRBV24-1
CDR3: CATSEPGQGYTF
DNA: TGTGCCACCAGTGAACCGGGACAGGGCTACACCTTC

J: TRBJ1-5
size: once
length: 12
D: NA
V: TRBV19
CDR3: CASSIDLQPQHF
DNA: TGTGCCAGTAGTATAGACCTTCAGCCCCAGCATTTT

J: TRBJ1-1
size: NA
length: 14
D: NA
V: TRBV18
CDR3: CASSPSVRNTEAFF
DNA: TGTGCCAGCTCACCATCGGTAAGGAACACTGAAGCTTTCTTT

J: TRBJ2-3
size: NA
length: 16
D: TRBD2
V: TRBV4-1
CDR3: CASSQDGLAAPDTQYF
DNA: TGCGCCAGCAGCCAAGATGGGCTAGCGGCCCCGGATACGCAGTATTTT

J: TRBJ1-1
size: NA
length: 13
D: TRBD1
V: TRBV2
CDR3: CASSLTGDTEAFF
DNA: TGTGCCAGCAGCCTTACAGGGGACACTGAAGCTTTCTTT

J: TRBJ2-1
size: NA
length: 13
D: NA
V: TRBV12-3/TRBV12-4
CDR3: CASSLGRANEQFF
DNA: TGTGCCAGCAGTTTAGGCAGGGCGAATGAGCAGTTCTTC

J: TRBJ1-2
size: NA
length: 17
D: NA
V: TRBV5-4
CDR3: CASSPATATASIYGYTF
DNA: TGTGCCAGCAGCCCTGCTACTGCGACAGCATCGATTTATGGCTACACCTTC

J: TRBJ2-3
size: once
length: 16
D: NA
V: TRBV7-3
CDR3: CASSQIGRGSSDTQYF
DNA: TGTGCCAGCAGCCAAATCGGACGGGGAAGTTCGGATACGCAGTATTTT

J: TRBJ1-2
size: NA
length: 19
D: TRBD1
V: TRBV18
CDR3: CASSPIRSLVGTGTDGYTF
DNA: TGTGCCAGCTCACCCATAAGGTCCCTCGTTGGGACAGGGACGGATGGCTACACCTTC

J: TRBJ1-1
size: NA
length: 13
D: NA
V: TRBV2
CDR3: CASSDLGGAEAFF
DNA: TGTGCCAGCAGCGACCTAGGGGGGGCTGAAGCTTTCTTT

J: TRBJ2-7
size: once
length: 14
D: TRBD2
V: TRBV7-2
CDR3: CASLRELAGGEQYF
DNA: TGTGCCAGCCTCCGGGAACTAGCGGGAGGCGAGCAGTACTTC

J: TRBJ1-5
size: NA
length: 15
D: NA
V: TRBV19
CDR3: CASSIGQGSNQPQHF
DNA: TGTGCCAGTAGTATAGGGCAGGGGAGCAATCAGCCCCAGCATTTT

J: TRBJ1-2
size: NA
length: 16
D: NA
V: TRBV5-6
CDR3: CASSPLGGGVGYGYTF
DNA: TGTGCCAGCAGCCCCTTGGGAGGGGGAGTAGGGTATGGCTACACCTTC

J: TRBJ1-6
size: NA
length: 13
D: NA
V: TRBV6-5
CDR3: CASSRELDSPLHF
DNA: TGTGCCAGCTCCAGGGAATTGGATTCACCCCTCCACTTT

J: TRBJ1-2
size: NA
length: 14
D: NA
V: TRBV29-1
CDR3: CSVERGRGGRGYTF
DNA: TGCAGCGTTGAACGAGGCAGGGGCGGGAGAGGCTACACCTTC

J: TRBJ2-3
size: NA
length: 13
D: TRBD1
V: TRBV7-2
CDR3: CANRDRSTDTQYF
DNA: TGTGCCAACCGGGACAGGAGCACAGATACGCAGTATTTT

J: TRBJ1-1
size: NA
length: 13
D: NA
V: TRBV7-7
CDR3: CASSLALASKAFF
DNA: TGTGCTAGCAGCTTAGCGCTAGCATCTAAAGCTTTCTTT

J: TRBJ1-2
size: NA
length: 14
D: NA
V: TRBV14
CDR3: CASSLTGTYYGYTF
DNA: TGTGCCAGCAGCCTTACAGGCACCTACTATGGCTACACCTTC

J: TRBJ1-1
size: NA
length: 13
D: NA
V: TRBV12-3/TRBV12-4
CDR3: CASSSRGDTEAFF
DNA: TGTGCCAGCAGTTCCAGGGGAGACACTGAAGCTTTCTTT

J: TRBJ1-3
size: once
length: 15
D: TRBD1
V: TRBV5-1
CDR3: CASSLQGAAGNTIYF
DNA: TGCGCCAGCAGCTTGCAGGGGGCTGCTGGAAACACCATATATTTT

J: TRBJ1-1
size: NA
length: 11
D: NA
V: TRBV19
CDR3: CASSGVTEAFF
DNA: TGTGCCAGTAGCGGGGTTACTGAAGCTTTCTTT

J: TRBJ1-2
size: NA
length: 15
D: TRBD1
V: TRBV27
CDR3: CASSFRGQVEGGYTF
DNA: TGTGCCAGCAGTTTCCGAGGACAGGTAGAGGGTGGCTACACCTTC

J: TRBJ1-2
size: NA
length: 14
D: TRBD1
V: TRBV6-5
CDR3: CASSRDRFNYGYTF
DNA: TGTGCCAGCAGTCGGGACAGATTCAATTATGGCTACACCTTC